This T cell receptor beta chain was recovered during a study of T-cell reconstitution after alpha-beta-depleted transplantation in children. V lost 4 bases and J lost 9, with 17 bases in between. The CDR3 extends over 13 amino acids. Germline CDR1 and CDR2: SGHRS and YFSETQ. Concerning this clonotype: Its antigen remains unidentified.

Preparation of the TCRbeta library involved a method that used unique molecular identifiers. TCRdb fed the PCR reads into MiXCR, producing one record per CDR3 protein. The data hold a few hundred thousand distinct CDR3 sequences, with roughly a quarter observed a single time. Whole-study results and caveats: The main origin of T-cell counts and diversity one year after transplant was newly produced T cells.

The chain joins TRBV5-1 to TRBJ2-7; D call uncertain. This sequence was found in a boy in the first two years of life with Wiskott-Aldrich syndrome, due to receive a stem cell transplant. Sequencing was performed on PBMCs, taken before TCRalphabeta/CD19-depleted stem cell transplant. Written as DNA, the CDR3 is TGCGCCAGCAGCGGACCGGTCCCTGGGGTGCAGTACTTC. It codes for CASSGPVPGVQYF. Full variable domain (missing parts from reference TRBV5-1 and TRBJ2-7): KAGVTQTPRYLIKTRGQQVTLSCSPISGHRSVSWYQQTPGQGLQFLFEYFSETQRNKGNFPGRFSGRQFSNSRSEMNVSTLELGDSALYLCASSGPVPGVQYFGPGTRLTVT.